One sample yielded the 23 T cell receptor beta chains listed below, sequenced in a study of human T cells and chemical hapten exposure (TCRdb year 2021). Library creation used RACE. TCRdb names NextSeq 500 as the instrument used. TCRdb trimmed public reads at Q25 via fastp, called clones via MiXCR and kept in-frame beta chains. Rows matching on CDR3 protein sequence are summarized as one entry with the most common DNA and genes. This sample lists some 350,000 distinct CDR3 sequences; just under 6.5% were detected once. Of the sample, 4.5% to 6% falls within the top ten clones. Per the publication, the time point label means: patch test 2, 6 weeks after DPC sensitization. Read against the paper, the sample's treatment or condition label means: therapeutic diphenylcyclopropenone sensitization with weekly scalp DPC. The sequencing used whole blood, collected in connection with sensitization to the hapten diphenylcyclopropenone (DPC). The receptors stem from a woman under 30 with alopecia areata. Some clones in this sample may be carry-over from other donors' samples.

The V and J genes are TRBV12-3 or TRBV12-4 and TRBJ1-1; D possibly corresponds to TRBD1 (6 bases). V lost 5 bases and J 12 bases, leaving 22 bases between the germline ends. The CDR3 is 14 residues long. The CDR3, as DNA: TGTGCCAGCAGTCTGGTGGGGGGCAGGCCCAAGACTTTCTTT. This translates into CASSLVGGRPKTFF.

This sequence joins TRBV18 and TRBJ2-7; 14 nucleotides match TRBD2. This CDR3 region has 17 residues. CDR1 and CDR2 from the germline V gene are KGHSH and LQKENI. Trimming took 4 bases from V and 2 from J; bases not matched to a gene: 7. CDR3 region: CASSRMRLAGGAYEQYF. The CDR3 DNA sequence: TGTGCCAGCTCACGAATGAGACTAGCGGGGGGGGCCTACGAGCAGTACTTC. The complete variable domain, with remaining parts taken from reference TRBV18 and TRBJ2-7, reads NAGVMQNPRHLVRRRGQEARLRCSPMKGHSHVYWYRQLPEEGLKFMVYLQKENIIDESGMPKERFSAEFPKEGPSILRIQQVVRGDSAAYFCASSRMRLAGGAYEQYFGPGTRLTVT.

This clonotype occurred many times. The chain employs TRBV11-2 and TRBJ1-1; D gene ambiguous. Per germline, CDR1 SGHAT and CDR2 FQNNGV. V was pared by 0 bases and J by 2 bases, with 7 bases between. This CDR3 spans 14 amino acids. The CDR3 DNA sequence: TGTGCCAGCAGCTTAGACGCGGGTAACACTGAAGCTTTCTTT. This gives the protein CASSLDAGNTEAFF.

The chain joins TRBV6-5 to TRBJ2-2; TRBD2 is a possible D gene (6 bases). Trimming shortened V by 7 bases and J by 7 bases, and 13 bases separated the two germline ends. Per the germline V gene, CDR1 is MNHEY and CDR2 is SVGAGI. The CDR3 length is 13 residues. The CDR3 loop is CASKRMRDGELFF. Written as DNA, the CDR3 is TGTGCCAGCAAGAGGATGCGGGACGGGGAGCTGTTTTTT.

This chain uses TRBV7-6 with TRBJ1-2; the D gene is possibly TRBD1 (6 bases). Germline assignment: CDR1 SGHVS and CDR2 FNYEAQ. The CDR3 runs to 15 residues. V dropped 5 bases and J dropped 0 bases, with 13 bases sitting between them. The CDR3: CASSPRTAANYGYTF. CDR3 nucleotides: TGTGCCAGCAGCCCCCGGACAGCAGCTAACTATGGCTACACCTTC.

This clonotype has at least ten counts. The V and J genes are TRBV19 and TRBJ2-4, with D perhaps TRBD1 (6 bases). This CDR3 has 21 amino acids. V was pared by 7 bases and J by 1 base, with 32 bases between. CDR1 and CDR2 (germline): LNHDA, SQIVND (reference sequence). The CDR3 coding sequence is TGTGCCAGTACTACCCATCCAGGGGAAATTTGGGGTGGAACGGCCAAAAACATTCAGTACTTC. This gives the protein CASTTHPGEIWGGTAKNIQYF.

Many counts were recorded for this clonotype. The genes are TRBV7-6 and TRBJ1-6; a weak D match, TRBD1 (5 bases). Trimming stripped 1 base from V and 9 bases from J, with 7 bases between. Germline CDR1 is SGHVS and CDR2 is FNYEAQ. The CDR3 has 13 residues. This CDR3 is CASSLGGTSPLHF. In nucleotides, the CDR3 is TGTGCCAGCAGCTTAGGAGGGACTTCACCCCTCCACTTT.

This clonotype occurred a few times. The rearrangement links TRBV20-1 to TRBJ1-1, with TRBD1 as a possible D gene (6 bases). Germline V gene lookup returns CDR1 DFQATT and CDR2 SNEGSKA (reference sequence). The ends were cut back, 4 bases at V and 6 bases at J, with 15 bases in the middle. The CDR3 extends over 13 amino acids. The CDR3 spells CSAIFRGPAEAFF. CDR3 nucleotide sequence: TGCAGTGCTATCTTCAGGGGTCCCGCTGAAGCTTTCTTT.

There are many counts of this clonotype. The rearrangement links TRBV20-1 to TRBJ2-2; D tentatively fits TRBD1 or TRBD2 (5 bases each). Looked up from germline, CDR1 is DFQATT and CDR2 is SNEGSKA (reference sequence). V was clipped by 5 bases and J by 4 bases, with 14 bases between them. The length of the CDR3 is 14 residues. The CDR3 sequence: CSALSGTFTGELFF. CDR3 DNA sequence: TGCAGTGCTCTCTCCGGGACGTTCACCGGGGAGCTGTTTTTT.

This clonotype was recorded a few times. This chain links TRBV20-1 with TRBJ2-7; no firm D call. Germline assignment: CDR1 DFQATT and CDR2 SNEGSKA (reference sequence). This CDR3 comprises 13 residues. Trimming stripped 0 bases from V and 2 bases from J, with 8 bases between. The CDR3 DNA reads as TGCAGTGCTAGAGACCCAGCGACCTACGAGCAGTACTTC. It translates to CSARDPATYEQYF.

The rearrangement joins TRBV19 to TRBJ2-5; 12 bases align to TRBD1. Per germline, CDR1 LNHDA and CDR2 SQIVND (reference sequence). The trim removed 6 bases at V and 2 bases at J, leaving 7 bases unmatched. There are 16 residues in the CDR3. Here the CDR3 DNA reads TGTGCCAGTAGACCTCGGGACAGGGGGCGTCAAGAGACCCAGTACTTC. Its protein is CASRPRDRGRQETQYF.

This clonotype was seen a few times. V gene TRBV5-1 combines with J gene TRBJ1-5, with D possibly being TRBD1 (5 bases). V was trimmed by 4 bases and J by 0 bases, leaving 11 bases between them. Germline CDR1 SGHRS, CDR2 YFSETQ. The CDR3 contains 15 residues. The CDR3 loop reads CASSPEGNSNQPQHF. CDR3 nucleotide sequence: TGCGCCAGCAGCCCTGAGGGGAATAGCAATCAGCCCCAGCATTTT. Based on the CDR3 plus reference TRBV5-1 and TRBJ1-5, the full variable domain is KAGVTQTPRYLIKTRGQQVTLSCSPISGHRSVSWYQQTPGQGLQFLFEYFSETQRNKGNFPGRFSGRQFSNSRSEMNVSTLELGDSALYLCASSPEGNSNQPQHFGDGTRLSIL.

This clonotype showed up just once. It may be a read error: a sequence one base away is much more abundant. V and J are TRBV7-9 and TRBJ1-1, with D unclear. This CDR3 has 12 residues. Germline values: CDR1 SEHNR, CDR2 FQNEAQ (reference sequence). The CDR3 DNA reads TGTGCCAGCAGCTTACAAGAGTCGCGGGCTATCTTT. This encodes CASSLQESRAIF.

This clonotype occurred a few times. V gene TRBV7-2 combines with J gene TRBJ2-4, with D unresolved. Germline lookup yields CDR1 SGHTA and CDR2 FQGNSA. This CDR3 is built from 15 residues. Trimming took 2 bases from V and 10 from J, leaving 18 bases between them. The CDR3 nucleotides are TGTGCCAGCAGCTTAAGGAGCGTACCAATGAATATTCAGTACTTC. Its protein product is CASSLRSVPMNIQYF.

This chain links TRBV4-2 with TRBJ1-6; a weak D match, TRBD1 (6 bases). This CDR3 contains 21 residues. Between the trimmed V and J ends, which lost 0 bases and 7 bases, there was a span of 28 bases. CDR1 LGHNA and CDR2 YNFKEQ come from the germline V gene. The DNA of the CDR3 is TGTGCCAGCAGCCAAGACCCTGGTGGGGGCTCATGGGCAAGGGTCAATTCACCCCTCCACTTT. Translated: CASSQDPGGGSWARVNSPLHF.

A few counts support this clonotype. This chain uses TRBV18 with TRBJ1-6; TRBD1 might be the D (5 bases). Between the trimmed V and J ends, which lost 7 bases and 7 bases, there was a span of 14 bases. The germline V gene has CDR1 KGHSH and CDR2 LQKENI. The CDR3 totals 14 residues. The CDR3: CASCNSAGNSPLHF. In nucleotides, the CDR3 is TGTGCCAGCTGCAATTCGGCAGGGAATTCACCCCTCCACTTT.

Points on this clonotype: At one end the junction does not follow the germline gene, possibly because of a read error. As DNA, the CDR3 is TGCGGTGCCTTTACCGGGACAGGGGAATACGAGCAGTACTTC. Translated, it gives CGAFTGTGEYEQYF. The V and J genes are TRBV20-1 and TRBJ2-7; 10 bases agree with TRBD1. This CDR3 region has 14 residues. Germline values: CDR1 DFQATT, CDR2 SNEGSKA (reference sequence).

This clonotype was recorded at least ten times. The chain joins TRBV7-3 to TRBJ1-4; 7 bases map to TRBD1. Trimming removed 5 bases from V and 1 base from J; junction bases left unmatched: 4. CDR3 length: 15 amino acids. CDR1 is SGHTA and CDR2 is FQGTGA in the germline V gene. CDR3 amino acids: CASSPRDRTNEKLFF. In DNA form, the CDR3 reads TGTGCCAGCAGCCCACGGGACAGAACTAATGAAAAACTGTTTTTT.

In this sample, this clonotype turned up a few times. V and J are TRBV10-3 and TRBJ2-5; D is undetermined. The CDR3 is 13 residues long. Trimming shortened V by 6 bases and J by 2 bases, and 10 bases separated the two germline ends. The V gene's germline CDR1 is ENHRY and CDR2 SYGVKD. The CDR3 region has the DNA TGTGCCATCAGCCAGAGCTTACAAGAGACCCAGTACTTC. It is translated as CAISQSLQETQYF.

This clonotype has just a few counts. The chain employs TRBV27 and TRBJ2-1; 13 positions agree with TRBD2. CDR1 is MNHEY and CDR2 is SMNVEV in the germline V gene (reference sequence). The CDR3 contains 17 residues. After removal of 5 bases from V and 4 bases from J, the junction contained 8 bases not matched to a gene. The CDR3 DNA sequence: TGTGCCAGCAGTCACGGACTAGCGGGGGCCAGTTACAATGAGCAGTTCTTC. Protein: CASSHGLAGASYNEQFF.

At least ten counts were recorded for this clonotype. The CDR3 nucleotides read TGTGCCAGCAGCGTAGTTGGACTCACCACAGATACGCAGTATTTT. Amino acids: CASSVVGLTTDTQYF. The rearrangement joins TRBV9 to TRBJ2-3, with a tentative D call TRBD2 (5 bases). Trimming left V 0 bases short and J 2 bases short, with 10 bases between. Germline V gene lookup returns CDR1 SGDLS and CDR2 YYNGEE. The CDR3 runs to 15 residues.

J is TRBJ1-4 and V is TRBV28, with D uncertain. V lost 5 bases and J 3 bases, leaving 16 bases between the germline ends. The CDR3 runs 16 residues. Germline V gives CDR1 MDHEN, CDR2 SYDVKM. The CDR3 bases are TGTGCCAGCAGTCCCTCGAATCGGGGATCTAATGAAAAACTGTTTTTT. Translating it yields CASSPSNRGSNEKLFF.

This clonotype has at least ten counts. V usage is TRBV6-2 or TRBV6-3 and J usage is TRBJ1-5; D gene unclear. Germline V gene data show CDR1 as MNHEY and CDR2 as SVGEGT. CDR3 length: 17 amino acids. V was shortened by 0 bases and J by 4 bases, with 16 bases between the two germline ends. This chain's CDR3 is CASSYSRGRSLNQPQHF. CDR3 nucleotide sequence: TGTGCCAGCAGTTACTCGAGAGGCCGATCATTGAATCAGCCCCAGCATTTT.